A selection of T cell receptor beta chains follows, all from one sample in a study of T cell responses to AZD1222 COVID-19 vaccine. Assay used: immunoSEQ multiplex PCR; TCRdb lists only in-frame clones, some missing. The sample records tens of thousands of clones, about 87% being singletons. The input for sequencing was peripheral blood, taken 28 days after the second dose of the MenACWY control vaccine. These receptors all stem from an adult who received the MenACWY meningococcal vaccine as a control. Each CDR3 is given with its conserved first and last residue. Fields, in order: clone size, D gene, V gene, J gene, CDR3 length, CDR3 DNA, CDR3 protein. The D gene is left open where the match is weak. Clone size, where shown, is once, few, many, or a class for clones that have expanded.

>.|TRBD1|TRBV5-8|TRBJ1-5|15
TGTGCCAGCAGTCGGGGACAGGCCGTCAATCAGCCCCAGCATTTT
CASSRGQAVNQPQHF
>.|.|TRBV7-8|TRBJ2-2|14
TGTGCCAGCAGCTTACTAGCAAACACCGGGGAGCTGTTTTTT
CASSLLANTGELFF
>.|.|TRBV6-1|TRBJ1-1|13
TGTGCCAGCAGTGAAAGCTACGGCGCTGAAGCTTTCTTT
CASSESYGAEAFF
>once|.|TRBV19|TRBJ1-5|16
TGTGCCAGTAGTATTGATAGTCGTGGCATTTATCAGCCCCAGCATTTT
CASSIDSRGIYQPQHF
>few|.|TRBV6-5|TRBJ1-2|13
TGTGCCAGCACACAGGGACATAACTATGGCTACACCTTC
CASTQGHNYGYTF
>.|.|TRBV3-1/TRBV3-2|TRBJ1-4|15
TGTGCCAGCAGCCAGCAACAGGGATCTAATGAAAAACTGTTTTTT
CASSQQQGSNEKLFF
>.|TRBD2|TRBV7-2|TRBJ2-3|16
TGTGCCAGCAGCCCAGAGACTAGCCGGAACCCAGATACGCAGTATTTT
CASSPETSRNPDTQYF
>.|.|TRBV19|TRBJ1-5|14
TGTGCCAGTAGTAGGTCCGGGGGAATTCAGCCCCAGCATTTT
CASSRSGGIQPQHF
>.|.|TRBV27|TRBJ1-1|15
TGTGCCAGCAGTCCCTCGGGGGTGATGAACACTGAAGCTTTCTTT
CASSPSGVMNTEAFF
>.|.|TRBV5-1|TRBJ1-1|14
TGCGCCAGCAGCTTGGAGGCACAGAACACTGAAGCTTTCTTT
CASSLEAQNTEAFF
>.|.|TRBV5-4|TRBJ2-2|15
TGTGCCAGCAGCTCGGGAAGGGCCTACACCGGGGAGCTGTTTTTT
CASSSGRAYTGELFF
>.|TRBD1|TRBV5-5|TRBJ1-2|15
TGTGCCAGCAGCTCAGGGGGACCGGCAAACTATGGCTACACCTTC
CASSSGGPANYGYTF
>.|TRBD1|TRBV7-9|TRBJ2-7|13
TGTGCCAGCCGAGACAGGGAGTTGAGCGAGCAGTACTTC
CASRDRELSEQYF
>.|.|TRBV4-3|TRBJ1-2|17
TGCGCCAGCAGCCAAGAAGGTAGCGCGGCAGGGGAATATGGCTACACCTTC
CASSQEGSAAGEYGYTF
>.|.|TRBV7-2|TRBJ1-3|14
TGTGCCAGCAGCTTCCCGGGGTCTGGAAACACCATATATTTT
CASSFPGSGNTIYF
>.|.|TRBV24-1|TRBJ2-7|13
TGTGCCACCAGTCCGACAGGCTCCTACGAGCAGTACTTC
CATSPTGSYEQYF